The 15 T cell receptor beta chains in this list originate from one sample, sequenced in a study of blood T cell repertoires in COVID-19. Clones were read by immunoSEQ multiplex PCR, and TCRdb kept only the in-frame ones, dropping some. The sample lists roughly 180,000 clones; 70% to 80% were seen once. The material sequenced was PBMCs or T cells enriched from blood (not recorded which). The receptors were sampled from a man in his 60s who had been exposed to COVID-19.

This clone turned up a few times. The chain joins TRBV4-3 to TRBJ1-4; 7 nucleotides agree with TRBD1. This CDR3 is 17 amino acids long. Germline V gene sequence: CDR1 LGHNA, CDR2 YSLEER. Trimming took 1 base from V and 4 from J; bases not matched to a gene: 9. The CDR3 DNA sequence: TGCGCCAGCAGCCAAGCCCCCCAGGACAGGTTTAATGAAAAACTGTTTTTT. This sequence encodes CASSQAPQDRFNEKLFF.

The chain carries TRBV5-6 and TRBJ2-1; the D gene is possibly TRBD2 (6 bases). The germline CDR1 and CDR2 sequences are SGHDT and YYEEEE. The CDR3 extends over 16 amino acids. Trimming stripped 4 bases from V and 3 bases from J, with 17 bases between. The CDR3 DNA is TGTGCCAGCAGCCCAATACAGACGGGAGTCTACAATGAGCAGTTCTTC. Its translation: CASSPIQTGVYNEQFF.

V gene TRBV27 combines with J gene TRBJ2-1, with 8 bases identical to TRBD2. V gave up 8 bases and J gave up 4 bases; unmatched junction bases: 7. From germline, CDR1 is MNHEY and CDR2 SMNVEV (reference sequence). The CDR3 has 14 residues. The CDR3 DNA sequence: TGTGCCAGCCGCCTAGCGGGCGATTACAATGAGCAGTTCTTC. This encodes CASRLAGDYNEQFF.

To note about this clone: The same CDR3 also results from other DNA sequences found in this sample. This chain joins TRBV24-1 and TRBJ1-2; D uncertain. The CDR3 is 15 amino acids. V was trimmed by 4 bases and J by 0 bases, leaving 11 bases between them. Germline V gives CDR1 KGHDR, CDR2 SFDVKD. CDR3 protein: CATSDTTGANYGYTF. In DNA form, the CDR3 reads TGTGCCACCAGTGACACGACCGGAGCTAACTATGGCTACACCTTC.

This clone came up a few times. This chain uses TRBV7-2 with TRBJ2-7; maybe TRBD2 (6 bases). The germline CDR1 and CDR2 sequences are SGHTA and FQGNSA. CDR3 length: 15 amino acids. V dropped 1 base and J dropped 2 bases, with 12 bases sitting between them. The CDR3 DNA sequence: TGTGCCAGCAGCTTAGTTCCTAGCGCCCCCTACGAGCAGTACTTC. This gives the protein CASSLVPSAPYEQYF.

J is TRBJ1-1 and V is TRBV2; 9 bases are shared with TRBD1. The CDR3 runs to 16 residues. The germline V gene has CDR1 SNHLY and CDR2 FYNNEI. The junction had 9 bases not matched to a gene; V was cut back by 2 bases and J by 5 bases. The CDR3 sequence: CASSEIGTGRGTEAFF. CDR3 coding DNA: TGTGCCAGCAGTGAAATAGGGACAGGGAGGGGAACTGAAGCTTTCTTT.

This clone was picked up a small number of times. The V and J genes are TRBV6-5 and TRBJ2-7, with no clear D. The V end lost 6 bases, the J end lost 7 bases, and 16 bases lay between the germline ends. Germline V gene sequence: CDR1 MNHEY, CDR2 SVGAGI. The CDR3 sequence is 13 residues long. Here the CDR3 reads CASSPFLGQEQYF. In DNA form, the CDR3 reads TGTGCCAGCAGCCCCTTTTTGGGCCAGGAGCAGTACTTC.

This clone has just one count. The V and J genes are TRBV5-1 and TRBJ2-1; TRBD1 aligns across 9 bases. The trim removed 4 bases at V and 3 bases at J, leaving 5 bases unmatched. This CDR3 comprises 15 residues. Per the germline V gene, CDR1 is SGHRS and CDR2 is YFSETQ. CDR3 region: CASSRTGADYNEQFF. The CDR3 coding sequence is TGCGCCAGCAGCCGGACAGGGGCCGACTACAATGAGCAGTTCTTC.

This chain uses TRBV4-1 with TRBJ1-1; 8 nucleotides line up with TRBD1. V lost 3 bases to trimming and J lost 0 bases; unmatched junction nucleotides: 6. The germline V gene has CDR1 MGHRA and CDR2 YSYEKL. The CDR3 is 16 amino acids. The CDR3: CASSHTPGQVNTEAFF. For the CDR3, the DNA is TGCGCCAGCAGCCACACCCCGGGACAGGTGAACACTGAAGCTTTCTTT.

The CDR3 bases are TGTGCCAGCAGCACCCGGACTAGCGGGAGCTACGAGCAGTACTTC. Its protein product is CASSTRTSGSYEQYF. The rearrangement uses TRBV21-1 and TRBJ2-7; TRBD2, the table's D call, lacks a check against the DNA. TRBV21-1 is a listed pseudogene. This CDR3 contains 15 residues.

The chain couples TRBV6-2 or TRBV6-3 to TRBJ2-3, with TRBD2 matching over 10 bases. V trimming: 2 bases; J trimming: 1 base; junction bases outside the gene matches: 6. This CDR3 region has 17 residues. Germline CDR1 is MNHEY and CDR2 is SVGEGT. CDR3 bases: TGTGCCAGCAGTTACGGGGCTAGCGGGAGCGGCACAGATACGCAGTATTTT. Its translation: CASSYGASGSGTDTQYF.

The gene calls are TRBV10-2 and TRBJ1-2, with D possibly being TRBD1 (5 bases). The germline V gene has CDR1 WSHSY and CDR2 SAAADI. The V end was cut by 8 bases, the J end by 7 bases, with 11 bases between. This CDR3 is 11 amino acids long. The CDR3 DNA sequence: TGCGCCAGCGGTAGACAGTCTGGCTACACCTTC. This sequence encodes CASGRQSGYTF.

The chain has TRBV29-1 and TRBJ1-1, with a possible D match to TRBD1 (5 bases). The V gene lost 6 bases and the J gene lost 1 base, with 9 bases spanning the gap. The germline V gene encodes CDR1 SQVTM and CDR2 ANQGSEA. CDR3 length: 12 residues. CDR3 protein: CSVKTANTEAFF. DNA for the CDR3: TGCAGCGTGAAGACAGCGAACACTGAAGCTTTCTTT.

This chain links TRBV15 with TRBJ2-3; TRBD2 matches at 7 bases. CDR3 size: 16 residues. Unmatched junction bases numbered 8, after V lost 1 base and J lost 4 bases. Germline lookup yields CDR1 LNHNV and CDR2 YYDKDF (reference sequence). The CDR3 protein is CATSRGAGSGADTQYF. The CDR3 coding sequence is TGTGCCACCAGCAGAGGAGCTGGGAGCGGGGCAGATACGCAGTATTTT.

This clone was found many times. The chain has TRBV12-5 and TRBJ2-3; 8 positions match TRBD2. This CDR3 is 18 amino acids long. Trimming took 6 bases from V and 1 from J; bases not matched to a gene: 15. CDR1 is LGHNT and CDR2 is FRNRAP in the germline V gene. CDR3 nucleotides: TGTGCTAGTGGCCCAGCGGGAGTGGGGCGCGATCGCACAGATACGCAGTATTTT. It translates to CASGPAGVGRDRTDTQYF.